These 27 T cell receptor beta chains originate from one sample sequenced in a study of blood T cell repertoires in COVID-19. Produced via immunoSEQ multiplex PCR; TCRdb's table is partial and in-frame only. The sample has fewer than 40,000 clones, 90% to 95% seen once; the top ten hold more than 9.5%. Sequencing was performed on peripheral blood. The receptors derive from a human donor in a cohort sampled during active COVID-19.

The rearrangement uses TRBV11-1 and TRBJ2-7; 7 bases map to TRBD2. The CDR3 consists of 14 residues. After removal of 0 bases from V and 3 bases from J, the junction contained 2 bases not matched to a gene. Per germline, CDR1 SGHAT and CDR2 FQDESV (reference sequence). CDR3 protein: CASSLARTSYEQYF. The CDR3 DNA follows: TGTGCCAGCAGCTTAGCGAGGACTAGCTACGAGCAGTACTTC.

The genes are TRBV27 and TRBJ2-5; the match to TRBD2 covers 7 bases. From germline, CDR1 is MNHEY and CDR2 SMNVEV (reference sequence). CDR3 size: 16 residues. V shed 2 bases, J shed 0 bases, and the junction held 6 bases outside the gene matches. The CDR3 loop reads CASSLGVLANQETQYF. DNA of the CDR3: TGTGCCAGCAGTTTAGGTGTACTAGCGAACCAAGAGACCCAGTACTTC.

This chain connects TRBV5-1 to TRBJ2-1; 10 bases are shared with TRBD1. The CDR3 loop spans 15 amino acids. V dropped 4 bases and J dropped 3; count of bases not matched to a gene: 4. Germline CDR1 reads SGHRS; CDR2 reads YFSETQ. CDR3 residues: CASSRGQGHYNEQFF. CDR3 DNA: TGCGCCAGCAGCCGGGGACAGGGGCACTACAATGAGCAGTTCTTC.

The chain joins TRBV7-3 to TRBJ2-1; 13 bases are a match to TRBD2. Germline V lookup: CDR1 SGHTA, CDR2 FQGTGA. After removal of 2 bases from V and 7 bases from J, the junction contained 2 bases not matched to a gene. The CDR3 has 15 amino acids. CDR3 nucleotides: TGTGCCAGCAGCTTAGGGACTAGCGGGACAAATGAGCAGTTCTTC. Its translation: CASSLGTSGTNEQFF.

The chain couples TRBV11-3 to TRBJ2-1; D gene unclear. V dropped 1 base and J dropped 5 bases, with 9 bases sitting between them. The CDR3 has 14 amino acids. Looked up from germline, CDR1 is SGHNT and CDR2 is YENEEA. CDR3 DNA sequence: TGTGCCAGCAGCTTAGGAACTAACCACAATGAGCAGTTCTTC. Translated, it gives CASSLGTNHNEQFF. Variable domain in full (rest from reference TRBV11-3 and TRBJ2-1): EAGVVQSPRYKIIEKKQPVAFWCNPISGHNTLYWYLQNLGQGPELLIRYENEEAVDDSQLPKDRFSAERLKGVDSTLKIQPAELGDSAVYLCASSLGTNHNEQFFGPGTRLTVL.

The CDR3 protein is CASSRTSGRTDTQYF. In DNA, the CDR3 is TGTGCCAGCAGTAGGACTAGCGGGAGGACAGATACGCAGTATTTT. The chain joins TRBV27 to TRBJ2-3, with 14 bases fitting TRBD2. Germline loops: CDR1 MNHEY, CDR2 SMNVEV (reference sequence). The CDR3 runs 15 residues. The V segment lost 5 bases and the J segment 3 bases; nucleotides outside the gene matches: 1.

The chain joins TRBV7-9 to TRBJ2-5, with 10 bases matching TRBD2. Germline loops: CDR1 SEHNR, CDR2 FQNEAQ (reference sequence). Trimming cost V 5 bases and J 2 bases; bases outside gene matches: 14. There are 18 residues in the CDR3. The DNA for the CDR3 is TGTGCCAGCAGCCCCACCACGGCCAGCGGGAGGGCTCAAGAGACCCAGTACTTC. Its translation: CASSPTTASGRAQETQYF.

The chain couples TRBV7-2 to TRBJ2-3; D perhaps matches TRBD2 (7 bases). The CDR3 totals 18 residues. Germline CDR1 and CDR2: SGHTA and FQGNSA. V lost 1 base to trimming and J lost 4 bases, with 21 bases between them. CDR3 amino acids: CASSLEGGSGRESDTQYF. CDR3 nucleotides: TGTGCCAGCAGCTTAGAGGGGGGTAGCGGGCGGGAGTCAGATACGCAGTATTTT.

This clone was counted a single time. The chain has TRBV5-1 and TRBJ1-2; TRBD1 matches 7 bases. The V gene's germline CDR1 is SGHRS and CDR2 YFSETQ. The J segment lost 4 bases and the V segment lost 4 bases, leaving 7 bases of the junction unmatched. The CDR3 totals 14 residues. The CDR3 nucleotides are TGCGCCAGCAGCCCCCAGGGGGGCAGCTATGGCTACACCTTC. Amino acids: CASSPQGGSYGYTF.

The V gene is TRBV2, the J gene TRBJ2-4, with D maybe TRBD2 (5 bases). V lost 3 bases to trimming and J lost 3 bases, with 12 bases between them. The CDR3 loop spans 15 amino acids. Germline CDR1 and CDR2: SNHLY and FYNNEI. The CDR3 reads CASSDEGTGKNIQYF. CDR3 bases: TGTGCCAGCAGTGATGAGGGCACGGGCAAAAACATTCAGTACTTC.

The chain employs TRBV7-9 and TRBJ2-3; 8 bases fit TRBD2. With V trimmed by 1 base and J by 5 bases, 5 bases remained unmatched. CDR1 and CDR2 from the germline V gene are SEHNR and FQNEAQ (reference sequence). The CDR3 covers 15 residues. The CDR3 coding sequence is TGTGCCAGCAGCTTAGGTATTAGCGGGATAGATACGCAGTATTTT. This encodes CASSLGISGIDTQYF.

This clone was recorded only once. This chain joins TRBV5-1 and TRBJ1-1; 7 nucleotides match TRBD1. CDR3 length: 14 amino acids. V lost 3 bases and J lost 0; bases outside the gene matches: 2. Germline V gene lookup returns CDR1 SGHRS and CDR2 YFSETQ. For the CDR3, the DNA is TGCGCCAGCAGCTGGGGACAGATGAACACTGAAGCTTTCTTT. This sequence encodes CASSWGQMNTEAFF.

The CDR3 loop reads CASMSGNTGELFF. The CDR3 nucleotides read TGTGCCAGCATGAGCGGAAACACCGGGGAGCTGTTTTTT. This chain joins TRBV6-5 and TRBJ2-2, with D maybe TRBD2 (5 bases). Germline loops: CDR1 MNHEY, CDR2 SVGAGI. The CDR3 length is 13 residues. V shed 7 bases and J shed 2 bases, with 8 bases lying between them.

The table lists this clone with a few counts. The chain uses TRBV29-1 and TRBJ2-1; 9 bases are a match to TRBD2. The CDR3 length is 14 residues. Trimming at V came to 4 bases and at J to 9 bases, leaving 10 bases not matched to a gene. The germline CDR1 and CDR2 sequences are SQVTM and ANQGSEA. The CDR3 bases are TGCAGCGTTGGGGCTAGCGGGACGGGCGGTGAGCAGTTCTTC. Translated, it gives CSVGASGTGGEQFF.

The CDR3 is CAWSARNNSPLHF. In DNA, the CDR3 is TGTGCCTGGAGTGCCAGAAATAATTCACCCCTCCACTTT. V is TRBV30 and J is TRBJ1-6, with D unclear. Germline CDR1 is GTSNPN and CDR2 is SVGIG (reference sequence). The germline V and J ends were trimmed by 1 base and 5 bases, with 6 bases remaining between them. This CDR3 contains 13 residues.

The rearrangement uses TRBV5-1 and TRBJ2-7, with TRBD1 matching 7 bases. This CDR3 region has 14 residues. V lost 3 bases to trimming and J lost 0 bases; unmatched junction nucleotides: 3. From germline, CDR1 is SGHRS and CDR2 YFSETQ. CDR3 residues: CASSSQGTSYEQYF. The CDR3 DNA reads TGCGCCAGCAGCTCACAGGGGACCTCCTACGAGCAGTACTTC.

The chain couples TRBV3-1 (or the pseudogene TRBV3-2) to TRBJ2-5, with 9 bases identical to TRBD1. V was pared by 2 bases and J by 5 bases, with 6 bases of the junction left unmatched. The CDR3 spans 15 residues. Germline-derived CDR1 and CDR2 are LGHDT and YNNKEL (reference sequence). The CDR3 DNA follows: TGTGCCAGCAGCCAAAATACAGGGGGCAGGGAGACCCAGTACTTC. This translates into CASSQNTGGRETQYF.

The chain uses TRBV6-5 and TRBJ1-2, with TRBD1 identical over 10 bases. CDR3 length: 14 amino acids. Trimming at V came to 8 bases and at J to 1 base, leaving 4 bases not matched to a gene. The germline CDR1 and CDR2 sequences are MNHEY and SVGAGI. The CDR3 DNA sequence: TGTGCCAGCGGGGGACAGGGGATTAACTATGGCTACACCTTC. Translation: CASGGQGINYGYTF.

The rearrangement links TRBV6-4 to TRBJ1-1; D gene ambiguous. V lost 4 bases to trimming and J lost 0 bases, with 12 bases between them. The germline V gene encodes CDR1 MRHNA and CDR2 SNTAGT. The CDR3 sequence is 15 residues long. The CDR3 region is CASSVAGNMNTEAFF. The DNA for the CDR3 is TGTGCCAGCAGTGTGGCGGGTAACATGAACACTGAAGCTTTCTTT.

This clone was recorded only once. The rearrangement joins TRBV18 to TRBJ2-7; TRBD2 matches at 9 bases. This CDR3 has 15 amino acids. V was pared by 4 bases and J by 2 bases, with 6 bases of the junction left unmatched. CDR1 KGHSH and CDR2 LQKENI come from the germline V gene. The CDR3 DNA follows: TGTGCCAGCTCACGTCCGGGACTAGCAACCTACGAGCAGTACTTC. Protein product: CASSRPGLATYEQYF.

The CDR3 spells CSASGLARADTQYF. Written as DNA, the CDR3 is TGCAGTGCTAGTGGACTAGCCAGGGCAGATACGCAGTATTTT. V usage is TRBV20-1 and J usage is TRBJ2-3, with TRBD2 matching 8 bases. The CDR3 covers 14 residues. V trimming: 3 bases; J trimming: 4 bases; junction bases outside the gene matches: 6. Germline V lookup: CDR1 DFQATT, CDR2 SNEGSKA (reference sequence).

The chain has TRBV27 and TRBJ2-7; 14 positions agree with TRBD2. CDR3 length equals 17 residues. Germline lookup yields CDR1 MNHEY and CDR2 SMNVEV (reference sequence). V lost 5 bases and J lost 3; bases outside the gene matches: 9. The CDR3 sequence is CASSPLGLAGDIYEQYF. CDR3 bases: TGTGCCAGCAGTCCCTTGGGACTAGCGGGAGATATCTACGAGCAGTACTTC.

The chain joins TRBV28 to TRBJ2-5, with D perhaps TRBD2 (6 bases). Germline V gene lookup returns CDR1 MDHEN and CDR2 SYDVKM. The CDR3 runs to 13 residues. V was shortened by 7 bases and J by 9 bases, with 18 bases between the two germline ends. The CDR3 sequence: CASNTVGGEAQYF. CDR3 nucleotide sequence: TGTGCCAGCAACACTGTGGGGGGTGAGGCCCAGTACTTC.

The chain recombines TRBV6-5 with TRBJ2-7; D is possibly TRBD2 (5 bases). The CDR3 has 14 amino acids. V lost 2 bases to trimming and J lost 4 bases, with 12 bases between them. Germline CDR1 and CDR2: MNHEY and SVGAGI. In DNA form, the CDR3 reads TGTGCCAGCAGTTACAGGGCGGGTACTTACGAGCAGTACTTC. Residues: CASSYRAGTYEQYF.

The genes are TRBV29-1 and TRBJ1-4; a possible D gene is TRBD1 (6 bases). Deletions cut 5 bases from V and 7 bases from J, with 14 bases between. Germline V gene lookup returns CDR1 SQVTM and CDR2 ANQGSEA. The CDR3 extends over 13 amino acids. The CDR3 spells CSVTGRGSEKLFF. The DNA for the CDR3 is TGCAGCGTTACAGGGAGGGGAAGTGAAAAACTGTTTTTT.

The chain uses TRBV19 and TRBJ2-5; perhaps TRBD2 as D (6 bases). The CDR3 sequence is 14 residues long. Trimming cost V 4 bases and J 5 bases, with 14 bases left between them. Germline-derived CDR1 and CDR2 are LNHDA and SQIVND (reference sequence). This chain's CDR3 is CASSTRLGGETQYF. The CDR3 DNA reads TGTGCCAGTAGTACCAGACTAGGAGGGGAGACCCAGTACTTC.

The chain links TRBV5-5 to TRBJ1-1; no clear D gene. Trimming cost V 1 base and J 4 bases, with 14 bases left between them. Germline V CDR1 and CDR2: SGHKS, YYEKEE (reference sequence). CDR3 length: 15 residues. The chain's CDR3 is CASSLFEAAGTEAFF. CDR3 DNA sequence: TGTGCCAGCAGCTTGTTCGAGGCGGCGGGCACTGAAGCTTTCTTT.